This T cell receptor (beta chain) was obtained from a study of CD8+ T cells in alopecia areata. The researchers isolated CD4+ and CD8+ T cells from PBMCs by sorting. The J segment lost 11 bases and the V segment lost 0 bases, leaving 17 bases of the junction unmatched. Germline CDR1 is SQVTM and CDR2 is ANQGSEA. The CDR3 has 16 amino acids. On this clone itself: As yet, its antigen is unknown.

After isolation, RNA underwent reverse transcription to generate cDNA as the sequencing template. The protocol was immunoSEQ multiplex PCR, while the TCRdb copy is restricted to in-frame clones and leaves out a portion. This repertoire shows 100,000 to 130,000 clones, approximately 59% found once; its top ten account for around a fifth. Study-wide points: Sequence data from scalp samples additionally include resident alphabeta T cells of normal skin. Higher clonality and more expanded CD8+ clones appeared in lesional than normal scalp.

The gene calls are TRBV29-1 and TRBJ1-1; 8 positions match TRBD1. The clonotype was recovered from a human donor in good health. What was sequenced was CD8+ T cells sorted from blood. CDR3 residues: CSVEDSNAGGAEAAFF. DNA for the CDR3: TGCAGCGTTGAAGATTCAAACGCAGGGGGCGCGGAGGCGGCTTTCTTT.